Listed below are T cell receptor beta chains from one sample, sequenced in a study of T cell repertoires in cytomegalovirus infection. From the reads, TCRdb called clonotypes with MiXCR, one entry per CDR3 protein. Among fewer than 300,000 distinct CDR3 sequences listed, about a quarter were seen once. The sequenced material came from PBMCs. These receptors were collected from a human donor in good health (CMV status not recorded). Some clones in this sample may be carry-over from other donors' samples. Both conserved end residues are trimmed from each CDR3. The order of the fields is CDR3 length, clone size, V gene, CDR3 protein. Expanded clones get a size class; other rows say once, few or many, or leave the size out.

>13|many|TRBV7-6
ASGKGLAVTDTQY
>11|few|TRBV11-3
ASSLDQGGEAF
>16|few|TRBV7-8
ASSGTFVTFSSYNEQF
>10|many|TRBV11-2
ASWTGLYGYT
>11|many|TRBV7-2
ASSFAQAYEQY
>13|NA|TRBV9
ASSAQVQGLQGYT
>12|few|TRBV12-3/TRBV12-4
ASSAAHLNTEAF
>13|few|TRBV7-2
ASSLVEGAGYEQY
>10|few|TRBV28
ASSVSAREAF
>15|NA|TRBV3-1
ASSRSLAMTSTDTQY
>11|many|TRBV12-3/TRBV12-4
ASSQSSYNEQF
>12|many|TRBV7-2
ASSSGVRGKTQY
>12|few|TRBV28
ASSLSRGAGEQY
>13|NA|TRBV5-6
ASSLVGKITDTQY
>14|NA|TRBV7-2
ASSLISGARTDTQY
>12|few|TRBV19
ATQRTGNDYGYT
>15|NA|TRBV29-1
SVEGGAAGRSPDTQY
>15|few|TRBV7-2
ASSLELGPSGRALWY
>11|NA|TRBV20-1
SASKTGTGEQY
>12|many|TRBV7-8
ASSSPAGGNIQY
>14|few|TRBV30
AWTSGGPGSYNEQF
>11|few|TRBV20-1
SAGGGTTYEQY
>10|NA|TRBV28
ASSFLGVEQY
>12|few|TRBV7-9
ASTTWGANEKLF
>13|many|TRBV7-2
ASLRRGPDGETQY
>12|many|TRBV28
ASSFHQSQETQY
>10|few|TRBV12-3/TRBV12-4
ASRPGTGELF
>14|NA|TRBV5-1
ASREIAGIDYNEQF
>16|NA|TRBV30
AWSGVRERGYTYNEQF
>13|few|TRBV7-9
ASSSGLFGANVLT
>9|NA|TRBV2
ASSVLPEQY